The 26 T cell receptor beta chains below were found in one sample sequenced in a study of blood T cell repertoires in COVID-19. TCRdb's copy holds only in-frame clones and misses some; the assay was immunoSEQ multiplex PCR. The sample lists over 250,000 clones; approximately 85% were seen once. Sequencing was performed on PBMCs or T cells enriched from blood (not recorded which). The receptors derive from a woman in her 30s who had recovered from COVID-19.

The rearrangement uses TRBV7-9 and TRBJ1-2; no reliable D call. From germline, CDR1 is SEHNR and CDR2 FQNEAQ (reference sequence). The CDR3 spans 15 residues. V lost 3 bases and J 7 bases, leaving 18 bases between the germline ends. CDR3 in amino acids: CASSFRSGGKGGYTF. CDR3 nucleotides: TGTGCCAGCAGCTTTAGATCCGGCGGGAAGGGTGGCTACACCTTC.

The chain recombines TRBV4-3 with TRBJ2-1, with D hard to call. CDR1 LGHNA and CDR2 YSLEER come from the germline V gene. V was pared by 4 bases and J by 5 bases, with 21 bases between. The CDR3 runs to 17 residues. The DNA of the CDR3 is TGCGCCAGCAGCCCCCCTTCACATGCCGTCAGGCACAATGAGCAGTTCTTC. Its translation: CASSPPSHAVRHNEQFF.

On this clone itself: Other DNA sequences in this sample translate to the same CDR3. The chain carries TRBV6-2 or TRBV6-3 and TRBJ2-5; 8 positions agree with TRBD2. Per germline, CDR1 MNHEY and CDR2 SVGEGT. V trimming: 6 bases; J trimming: 1 base; junction bases outside the gene matches: 1. The CDR3 consists of 13 residues. CDR3 bases: TGTGCCAGCAGCGGACTAGCCCAAGAGACCCAGTACTTC. It translates to CASSGLAQETQYF.

V is TRBV25-1 and J is TRBJ1-2, with D possibly matching TRBD1 (5 bases). V dropped 2 bases and J dropped 8 bases, with 9 bases sitting between them. CDR3 size: 12 residues. Germline CDR1 reads MGHDK; CDR2 reads SYGVNS. Here the CDR3 reads CASSEQGRGYTF. For the CDR3, the DNA is TGTGCCAGCAGTGAACAGGGCAGAGGCTACACCTTC.

The chain links TRBV6-4 to TRBJ1-1, with a weak D call TRBD1 (5 bases). The CDR3 totals 14 residues. The V end lost 6 bases, the J end lost 4 bases, and 15 bases lay between the germline ends. Germline V gene sequence: CDR1 MRHNA, CDR2 SNTAGT. CDR3 coding DNA: TGTGCCAGCAGGGGACTACCTAGATCCACTGAAGCTTTCTTT. Amino acid sequence: CASRGLPRSTEAFF.

V is TRBV7-8 and J is TRBJ2-7; 7 nucleotides line up with TRBD1. Trimming cost V 0 bases and J 6 bases; bases outside gene matches: 11. The germline V gene encodes CDR1 SGHVS and CDR2 FQNEAQ. The CDR3 loop spans 16 amino acids. CDR3 region: CASSLAAGTERREQYF. In DNA, the CDR3 is TGTGCCAGCAGCTTAGCGGCCGGGACAGAGCGACGCGAGCAGTACTTC.

This clone was recorded once. The chain links TRBV3-1 (or the pseudogene TRBV3-2) to TRBJ1-2; a weak D match, TRBD1 (6 bases). Trimming stripped 2 bases from V and 7 bases from J, with 14 bases between. The germline gives CDR1 LGHDT, CDR2 YNNKEL (reference sequence). The CDR3 covers 14 residues. The CDR3 region is CASSQSVRQAGYTF. The CDR3 coding sequence is TGTGCCAGCAGCCAATCAGTAAGACAGGCTGGCTACACCTTC.

The chain uses TRBV9 and TRBJ1-5, with 7 nucleotides matching TRBD1. CDR1 and CDR2 (germline): SGDLS, YYNGEE. V lost 4 bases and J lost 3; bases outside the gene matches: 7. There are 15 residues in the CDR3. The CDR3 spells CASSLLGQANQPQHF. CDR3 coding DNA: TGTGCCAGCAGCCTTCTAGGACAGGCCAATCAGCCCCAGCATTTT.

CDR3 residues: CASSQERGETQYF. Written as DNA, the CDR3 is TGTGCCAGCAGCCAAGAAAGGGGAGAGACCCAGTACTTC. V usage is TRBV4-2 and J usage is TRBJ2-5, with D possibly matching TRBD1 (5 bases). Trimming left V 0 bases short and J 4 bases short, with 6 bases between. The germline CDR1 and CDR2 sequences are LGHNA and YNFKEQ. The CDR3 is made up of 13 amino acids.

The chain combines TRBV12-5 with TRBJ2-3, with D maybe TRBD2 (5 bases). The CDR3 contains 14 residues. Deletions cut 1 base from V and 0 bases from J, with 5 bases between. CDR1 and CDR2 (germline): LGHNT, FRNRAP. The CDR3 protein is CASGLGGSTDTQYF. The CDR3, as DNA: TGTGCTAGTGGTTTGGGCGGGAGCACAGATACGCAGTATTTT.

This clone has just a few counts. CDR3 DNA: TGTGCCAGCAGCTCTTACTACGAGCAGTACTTC. Translated: CASSSYYEQYF. The chain recombines TRBV7-8 with TRBJ2-7, with unresolved D. The CDR3 consists of 11 residues. V lost 4 bases and J lost 3, with 4 bases in between. Germline V gene sequence: CDR1 SGHVS, CDR2 FQNEAQ.

Here the CDR3 reads CAWISPETQYF. The DNA of the CDR3 is TGTGCCTGGATTTCCCCGGAGACCCAGTACTTC. The chain recombines TRBV30 with TRBJ2-5; D remains ambiguous. This CDR3 comprises 11 residues. Germline V gene sequence: CDR1 GTSNPN, CDR2 SVGIG (reference sequence). V shed 4 bases and J shed 5 bases, with 8 bases lying between them. Full variable domain (missing parts from reference TRBV30 and TRBJ2-5): SQTIHQWPATLVQPVGSPLSLECTVEGTSNPNLYWYRQAAGRGLQLLFYSVGIGQISSEVPQNLSASRPQDRQFILSSKKLLLSDSGFYLCAWISPETQYFGPGTRLLVL.

This chain joins TRBV19 and TRBJ2-7; 9 bases fit TRBD2. The germline V gene has CDR1 LNHDA and CDR2 SQIVND (reference sequence). The CDR3 spans 18 residues. Unmatched junction bases numbered 10, after V lost 0 bases and J lost 1 base. In DNA, the CDR3 is TGTGCCAGTAGTATAGATTGGTCCGGGACTAGCAGATCCTACGAGCAGTACTTC. It codes for CASSIDWSGTSRSYEQYF. The full variable domain, rest sourced from reference TRBV19 and TRBJ2-7, is DGGITQSPKYLFRKEGQNVTLSCEQNLNHDAMYWYRQDPGQGLRLIYYSQIVNDFQKGDIAEGYSVSREKKESFPLTVTSAQKNPTAFYLCASSIDWSGTSRSYEQYFGPGTRLTVT.

CDR3 region: CATSFKGMGTDTQYF. The CDR3 DNA reads TGTGCCACCAGTTTTAAGGGGATGGGCACAGATACGCAGTATTTT. V and J are TRBV24-1 and TRBJ2-3; tentatively, D is TRBD1 (5 bases). V gave up 6 bases and J gave up 1 base, with 13 bases separating them. The CDR3 contains 15 residues. Germline CDR1 reads KGHDR; CDR2 reads SFDVKD.

The rearrangement joins TRBV10-2 to TRBJ2-5; 8 bases are shared with TRBD2. This CDR3 has 15 amino acids. Germline-derived CDR1 and CDR2 are WSHSY and SAAADI. The ends lost 4 bases at V and 5 bases at J; junction bases unmatched: 9. CDR3 coding DNA: TGCGCCAGCAGTGTATTAGCGGGATTGGGGGAGACCCAGTACTTC. Residues: CASSVLAGLGETQYF.

This sequence joins TRBV9 and TRBJ2-5; D possibly corresponds to TRBD2 (6 bases). Trimming cost V 3 bases and J 5 bases, with 8 bases left between them. CDR3 length: 12 residues. Germline V gene sequence: CDR1 SGDLS, CDR2 YYNGEE. The chain's CDR3 is CASSARGETQYF. Here the CDR3 DNA reads TGTGCCAGCAGCGCCCGGGGGGAGACCCAGTACTTC.

The genes are TRBV2 and TRBJ1-2; 7 nucleotides align to TRBD1. The CDR3 is 14 amino acids. CDR1 and CDR2 (germline): SNHLY, FYNNEI. V shed 2 bases, J shed 4 bases, and the junction held 4 bases outside the gene matches. DNA for the CDR3: TGTGCCAGCAGTGAAAGGTCAGGGGGCTATGGCTACACCTTC. This codes for CASSERSGGYGYTF.

The rearrangement uses TRBV5-1 and TRBJ2-3; possibly TRBD2 for D (6 bases). CDR3 size: 15 residues. Germline CDR1 and CDR2: SGHRS and YFSETQ. Trimming removed 3 bases at V and 7 bases at J, with 18 bases between. CDR3 nucleotide sequence: TGCGCCAGCAGCTCTCCGGGACTTCAGAGTAATACGCAGTATTTT. This sequence encodes CASSSPGLQSNTQYF. The full variable domain, rest sourced from reference TRBV5-1 and TRBJ2-3, is KAGVTQTPRYLIKTRGQQVTLSCSPISGHRSVSWYQQTPGQGLQFLFEYFSETQRNKGNFPGRFSGRQFSNSRSEMNVSTLELGDSALYLCASSSPGLQSNTQYFGPGTRLTVL.

The V call is TRBV25-1, the J call TRBJ1-2; 9 bases map to TRBD1. The trim removed 3 bases at V and 4 bases at J, leaving 6 bases unmatched. Germline CDR1 MGHDK, CDR2 SYGVNS. The CDR3 is made up of 15 amino acids. CDR3 DNA: TGTGCCAGCAGTGATTTCACAGGGGGCCTCTATGGCTACACCTTC. It yields the protein CASSDFTGGLYGYTF.

CDR3 amino acids: CATGLAGFSTGELFF. CDR3 bases: TGTGCCACCGGACTAGCGGGTTTCAGCACCGGGGAGCTGTTTTTT. This chain uses TRBV27 with TRBJ2-2; TRBD2 matches at 11 bases. This CDR3 spans 15 amino acids. Germline loops: CDR1 MNHEY, CDR2 SMNVEV (reference sequence). V lost 10 bases, J lost 4 bases, and 8 bases stayed unmatched.

This chain uses TRBV9 with TRBJ2-1, with D possibly matching TRBD1 (6 bases). This CDR3 is 12 amino acids long. The V end lost 4 bases, the J end lost 9 bases, and 11 bases lay between the germline ends. Looked up from germline, CDR1 is SGDLS and CDR2 is YYNGEE. CDR3 bases: TGTGCCAGCAGCCCCAGCAGGGGTGAGCAGTTCTTC. This translates into CASSPSRGEQFF.

This rearrangement joins TRBV19 to TRBJ1-4, with 9 bases fitting TRBD1. Germline CDR1 LNHDA, CDR2 SQIVND (reference sequence). The J segment lost 7 bases and the V segment lost 3 bases, leaving 3 bases of the junction unmatched. CDR3 size: 14 residues. The CDR3 nucleotides read TGTGCCAGTAGTATCGGGACAGGGATTGAAAAACTGTTTTTT. Amino acid sequence: CASSIGTGIEKLFF.

Notes on this clone: One end of the junction is discordant with germline, which a read error may explain. The V gene is TRBV11-3, the J gene TRBJ1-5, with D possibly TRBD1 on 5 matching bases. Germline V gene lookup returns CDR1 SGHNT and CDR2 YENEEA. The CDR3 runs 13 residues. The CDR3: CASSLHGHRDLPW. CDR3 DNA: TGTGCCAGCAGCTTACACGGCCACCGGGACTTACCGTGG.

This rearrangement joins TRBV28 to TRBJ2-5; 9 bases are a match to TRBD2. The CDR3 runs to 14 residues. Losses at the gene ends were 5 bases for V and 3 bases for J; bases not matched to a gene: 4. Germline V gene sequence: CDR1 MDHEN, CDR2 SYDVKM. CDR3 DNA: TGTGCCAGCAGTCATAGCGGGGGTAAAGAGACCCAGTACTTC. Translated, it gives CASSHSGGKETQYF. The full variable domain, with the rest looked up from reference TRBV28 and TRBJ2-5, is DVKVTQSSRYLVKRTGEKVFLECVQDMDHENMFWYRQDPGLGLRLIYFSYDVKMKEKGDIPEGYSVSREKKERFSLILESASTNQTSMYLCASSHSGGKETQYFGPGTRLLVL.

This clone was picked up one time. This sequence joins TRBV5-1 and TRBJ2-1; 16 positions agree with TRBD2. Germline V gene lookup returns CDR1 SGHRS and CDR2 YFSETQ. The CDR3 loop spans 18 amino acids. The ends lost 4 bases at V and 9 bases at J; junction bases unmatched: 13. This CDR3 is CASSLGTSGRVLEGEQFF. The CDR3 region has the DNA TGCGCCAGCAGCCTAGGGACTAGCGGGAGGGTACTGGAGGGTGAGCAGTTCTTC.

V gene TRBV5-8 combines with J gene TRBJ2-7; 7 positions match TRBD1. This CDR3 is 16 amino acids long. V trimming: 3 bases; J trimming: 3 bases; junction bases outside the gene matches: 12. Germline V gives CDR1 SGHTS, CDR2 YDEGEE. The CDR3 region has the DNA TGTGCCAGCAGCTCGGGGTGGGACAGACGAAACTACGAGCAGTACTTC. It translates to CASSSGWDRRNYEQYF.